This T cell receptor (beta chain) appears in the sequencing data of a study of blood T cell repertoires in COVID-19. Study-wide background: Samples came from the United States, Italy and Spain, spanning acute and convalescent COVID-19. Nucleic acid was either cDNA or gDNA, and it came from T cells, B-cell-depleted T cells, or PBMCs.

This clone was counted once. Original processing methods: Researchers report that nucleated cell counts were estimated from reference gene primer amplification. Profiling relied on immunoSEQ multiplex PCR, and the TCRdb table lists in-frame clones only, not all of them. The V and J calls and the clone size are those of that table, but D and trimming were determined from the DNA. The top ten clones hold 6.5% of a sample with roughly 200,000 clones, about four fifths of them seen once. The sequencing sample was made of peripheral blood. This clonotype originated in a man between 65 and 85 years old with active or convalescent COVID-19.

CDR3 loop: CASSISSGRNNEQFF. The CDR3 bases are TGTGCCAGTAGTATAAGTAGCGGGCGGAACAATGAGCAGTTCTTC. The chain is built from TRBV19 and TRBJ2-1; 7 bases agree with TRBD2. V trimming: 2 bases; J trimming: 5 bases; junction bases outside the gene matches: 6. Germline CDR1 reads LNHDA; CDR2 reads SQIVND (reference sequence). The CDR3 extends over 15 amino acids.